One and the same sample provided the 24 T cell receptor beta chains below, sequenced in a study of T cells of healthy individuals. TCRdb called the 5' RACE reads again in MiXCR, with one record for every CDR3 protein. The profile shows tens of thousands of distinct CDR3 sequences, around 5.1% of them singletons. These receptors were collected from a female donor in good health.

This clonotype has only a few counts. V gene TRBV6-2 or TRBV6-3 combines with J gene TRBJ1-2; tentatively, D is TRBD1 (5 bases). Germline lookup yields CDR1 MNHEY and CDR2 SVGEGT. V was shortened by 4 bases and J by 8 bases, with 20 bases between the two germline ends. CDR3 length equals 15 residues. Here the CDR3 reads CASSSEPMRGLGYTF. CDR3 in DNA: TGTGCCAGCAGTTCCGAACCAATGAGGGGACTCGGCTACACCTTC.

The J gene is TRBJ1-1, the V gene TRBV27; 9 positions agree with TRBD1. Losses at the gene ends were 6 bases for V and 11 bases for J; bases not matched to a gene: 16. Germline V lookup: CDR1 MNHEY, CDR2 SMNVEV (reference sequence). The CDR3 is 15 residues long. CDR3 nucleotide sequence: TGTGCCAGCAGCCGGTGGCAAACAGGGGGCGTGGGGGCTTTCTTT. Its translation is CASSRWQTGGVGAFF.

The V and J genes are TRBV5-4 and TRBJ1-1; TRBD1 is a possible D gene (6 bases). Germline V gene lookup returns CDR1 SGHNT and CDR2 YYREEE (reference sequence). The CDR3 is 14 amino acids. V lost 4 bases to trimming and J lost 3 bases, with 13 bases between them. The CDR3 region is CASSLDRTYTEAFF. CDR3 sequence (DNA): TGTGCCAGCAGCCTCGACAGGACTTACACTGAAGCTTTCTTT.

In this sample, this clonotype turned up many times. The chain couples TRBV7-9 to TRBJ2-1; D uncertain. The CDR3 is 12 amino acids. Trimming pared 2 bases from V and 7 bases from J, leaving 6 bases between. Germline V gene lookup returns CDR1 SEHNR and CDR2 FQNEAQ (reference sequence). The CDR3 loop is CASSLSGNEQFF. The CDR3 bases are TGTGCCAGCAGCTTATCCGGGAATGAGCAGTTCTTC.

The chain couples TRBV30 to TRBJ2-7, with 8 bases fitting TRBD1. There are 15 residues in the CDR3. Germline assignment: CDR1 GTSNPN and CDR2 SVGIG (reference sequence). With V trimmed by 2 bases and J by 7 bases, 13 bases remained unmatched. The chain's CDR3 is CAWSPLWGRGREQYF. As DNA, the CDR3 is TGTGCCTGGAGTCCGTTGTGGGGCAGGGGGCGGGAGCAGTACTTC.

At least ten counts were recorded for this clonotype. The genes are TRBV7-2 and TRBJ2-1; D is perhaps TRBD1 (6 bases). Trimming removed 1 base at V and 3 bases at J, with 13 bases between. The length of the CDR3 is 16 residues. The germline gives CDR1 SGHTA, CDR2 FQGNSA. The CDR3, as DNA: TGTGCCAGCAGCTTAGAGGTGGGGGCAGGCTACAATGAGCAGTTCTTC. Amino acid sequence: CASSLEVGAGYNEQFF.

This clonotype has ten or more counts. The chain combines TRBV7-2 with TRBJ2-3; weak D call: TRBD2 (6 bases). The germline CDR1 and CDR2 sequences are SGHTA and FQGNSA. CDR3 size: 15 residues. V lost 2 bases and J lost 5, with 14 bases in between. The CDR3 loop is CASSLNLAGRDTQYF. CDR3 nucleotides: TGTGCCAGCAGCTTAAACCTGGCGGGAAGAGATACGCAGTATTTT. The full variable domain, with the rest looked up from reference TRBV7-2 and TRBJ2-3, is GAGVSQSPSNKVTEKGKDVELRCDPISGHTALYWYRQSLGQGLEFLIYFQGNSAPDKSGLPSDRFSAERTGGSVSTLTIQRTQQEDSAVYLCASSLNLAGRDTQYFGPGTRLTVL.

Remarks on this clonotype: This sequence may be a read error, since a much larger clone differs from it by one base. V usage is TRBV5-1 and J usage is TRBJ2-3; D perhaps matches TRBD2 (5 bases). The length of the CDR3 is 16 residues. The V end was cut by 0 bases, the J end by 1 base, with 12 bases between. Germline-derived CDR1 and CDR2 are SGHRS and YFSETQ. Written as DNA, the CDR3 is TGCGCCAGCAGCTTGGAGGCTAGAGGGCGCACAGATACGCAGTATTTT. Protein: CASSLEARGRTDTQYF.

This clonotype was picked up many times. The chain is built from TRBV5-6 and TRBJ2-1; 7 bases are shared with TRBD2. J gave up 2 bases and V 5 bases, and 13 bases lay outside the gene matches. The CDR3 is 17 amino acids. CDR1 is SGHDT and CDR2 is YYEEEE in the germline V gene. This CDR3 is CASSPLGGRSPYNEQFF. In DNA form, the CDR3 reads TGTGCCAGCAGTCCCCTGGGAGGGAGGAGTCCCTACAATGAGCAGTTCTTC. Looking up the rest from reference TRBV5-6 and TRBJ2-1 gives the full variable domain: DAGVTQSPTHLIKTRGQQVTLRCSPKSGHDTVSWYQQALGQGPQFIFQYYEEEERQRGNFPDRFSGHQFPNYSSELNVNALLLGDSALYLCASSPLGGRSPYNEQFFGPGTRLTVL.

This chain connects TRBV28 to TRBJ1-2, with a possible D match to TRBD1 (6 bases). With 11 bases removed from V and 3 bases from J, the gap between germline ends came to 16 bases. CDR1 is MDHEN, CDR2 SYDVKM, per germline. The CDR3 length is 13 residues. In nucleotides, the CDR3 is TGTGCCGTACGAACGACAGGAGACTATGGCTACACCTTC. Protein: CAVRTTGDYGYTF.

The sample holds many counts of this clonotype. The chain is built from TRBV19 and TRBJ2-5, with 10 bases fitting TRBD2. The V gene's germline CDR1 is LNHDA and CDR2 SQIVND (reference sequence). Unmatched junction bases numbered 11, after V lost 3 bases and J lost 4 bases. The CDR3 sequence is 17 residues long. CDR3 nucleotides: TGTGCCAGTAGTATTTCAGCGGGAGGGCCCTCTGGAGAGACCCAGTACTTC. Translation gives CASSISAGGPSGETQYF.

This clonotype was seen only a few times. This sequence joins TRBV24-1 and TRBJ2-1; maybe TRBD1 (5 bases). CDR1 is KGHDR, CDR2 SFDVKD, per germline. Trimming removed 1 base at V and 0 bases at J, with 9 bases between. The CDR3 runs to 16 residues. CDR3 in DNA: TGTGCCACCAGTGATTTTACAGGAGACTCCTACAATGAGCAGTTCTTC. Translating it yields CATSDFTGDSYNEQFF.

This clonotype came up many times. The V call is TRBV6-5, the J call TRBJ1-1; possible D gene TRBD1, 5 bases. Germline CDR1 and CDR2: MNHEY and SVGAGI. CDR3 length equals 14 residues. V lost 0 bases to trimming and J lost 3 bases, with 8 bases between them. The CDR3 DNA sequence: TGTGCCAGCAGTTACTCGGGGGAGGACACTGAAGCTTTCTTT. This codes for CASSYSGEDTEAFF.

This clonotype has a count of ten or more. This chain uses TRBV10-3 with TRBJ2-4, with TRBD2 matching over 13 bases. The J segment lost 13 bases and the V segment lost 2 bases, leaving 17 bases of the junction unmatched. The CDR3 totals 18 residues. CDR1 ENHRY and CDR2 SYGVKD come from the germline V gene. The CDR3 reads CAISEERLAGGSAGAQYF. In DNA form, the CDR3 reads TGTGCCATCAGTGAGGAGAGACTAGCGGGAGGCTCCGCCGGTGCCCAGTACTTC.

The sample holds many counts of this clonotype. The CDR3 protein is CASLKRAGVSYEQYF. For the CDR3, the DNA is TGTGCCAGCTTAAAGAGGGCAGGGGTTTCCTACGAGCAGTACTTC. V is TRBV27 and J is TRBJ2-7; D is perhaps TRBD1 (6 bases). The germline gives CDR1 MNHEY, CDR2 SMNVEV (reference sequence). V gave up 8 bases and J gave up 1 base, with 18 bases separating them. CDR3 size: 15 residues.

This clonotype has a count of ten or more. The V gene is TRBV29-1, the J gene TRBJ1-2; D ambiguous. The V end lost 7 bases, the J end lost 4 bases, and 13 bases lay between the germline ends. CDR1 and CDR2 (germline): SQVTM, ANQGSEA. This CDR3 is built from 12 residues. The CDR3: CSAITDSYGYTF. In DNA form, the CDR3 reads TGCAGCGCCATAACCGATTCCTATGGCTACACCTTC.

Ten or more counts support this clonotype. The V and J genes are TRBV28 and TRBJ2-7, with no clear D. This CDR3 region has 14 residues. The V and J ends lost 2 bases and 3 bases respectively, with 11 bases between them. Germline V lookup: CDR1 MDHEN, CDR2 SYDVKM. The CDR3 region has the DNA TGTGCCAGCAGTTTAAGGGCCCCACTCTACGAGCAGTACTTC. Translation: CASSLRAPLYEQYF.

This clonotype appeared many times. The chain couples TRBV7-9 to TRBJ2-3, with unresolved D. This CDR3 contains 18 residues. V was pared by 5 bases and J by 4 bases, with 25 bases between. Germline CDR1 and CDR2: SEHNR and FQNEAQ (reference sequence). The CDR3 DNA is TGTGCCAGCAGCACACAACCGTTTGGGAATTGGGGTCCAGATACGCAGTATTTT. Translated, it gives CASSTQPFGNWGPDTQYF.

There are many counts of this clonotype. The rearrangement uses TRBV7-2 and TRBJ2-5; D is ambiguous. The CDR3 has 13 amino acids. Germline assignment: CDR1 SGHTA and CDR2 FQGNSA. The V end lost 1 base, the J end lost 4 bases, and 7 bases lay between the germline ends. The CDR3 nucleotides read TGTGCCAGCAGCTTAGGGCACATAGAGACCCAGTACTTC. Translation gives CASSLGHIETQYF.

This clonotype was seen a handful of times. CDR3 loop: CASSPSPTQQETQYF. For the CDR3, the DNA is TGTGCCAGCAGCCCAAGTCCGACACAGCAAGAGACCCAGTACTTC. The chain uses TRBV3-1 and TRBJ2-5, with D unresolved. Trimming stripped 4 bases from V and 2 bases from J, with 14 bases between. The CDR3 has 15 residues. The germline V gene encodes CDR1 LGHDT and CDR2 YNNKEL (reference sequence).

Ten or more counts support this clonotype. J is TRBJ2-1 and V is TRBV5-5; D gene unclear. Looked up from germline, CDR1 is SGHKS and CDR2 is YYEKEE (reference sequence). V shed 1 base and J shed 7 bases, with 9 bases lying between them. The CDR3 contains 13 residues. The CDR3 DNA is TGTGCCAGCAGCTTGTCCAGACTGAATGAGCAGTTCTTC. Its protein is CASSLSRLNEQFF.

The chain joins TRBV7-3 to TRBJ1-1; TRBD1 might be the D (5 bases). The CDR3 spans 15 residues. From germline, CDR1 is SGHTA and CDR2 FQGTGA. V was trimmed by 1 base and J by 0 bases, leaving 9 bases between them. This CDR3 is CASSLRQGMNTEAFF. CDR3 nucleotides: TGTGCCAGCAGCTTAAGGCAGGGTATGAACACTGAAGCTTTCTTT.

V is TRBV5-1 and J is TRBJ1-1; D is uncertain. V lost 1 base, J lost 0 bases, and 7 bases lay in between. Germline loops: CDR1 SGHRS, CDR2 YFSETQ. This CDR3 has 14 residues. CDR3 nucleotide sequence: TGCGCCAGCAGCTTGTCGGCAGTGAACACTGAAGCTTTCTTT. Its protein is CASSLSAVNTEAFF.

This clonotype was seen repeatedly, ten times or more. This chain links TRBV12-3 or TRBV12-4 with TRBJ2-7; D is unclear. V gave up 3 bases and J gave up 6 bases, with 6 bases separating them. The CDR3 is 11 amino acids. DNA of the CDR3: TGTGCCAGCAGTTTTGATTTCGAGCAGTACTTC. Amino acids: CASSFDFEQYF.